This paragraph covers one T cell receptor (beta chain) sequence. The data originate from a study of blood T cell repertoires in COVID-19. Background on the study: The United States, Italy and Spain provided the acute and convalescent COVID-19 samples. The analysed material was cDNA or gDNA that came from T cells, B-cell-depleted T cells, or PBMCs.

Under the authors' procedure: Nucleated cell counts were estimated from reference gene primer amplification. The table came from immunoSEQ multiplex PCR; TCRdb's copy has only in-frame clones and leaves some out. That table is the source of V, J and clone size, and D and trimming were worked out from the DNA. The data contain 55,000 to 70,000 clones, around 78% of them singletons. CDR1 is MDHEN, CDR2 SYDVKM, per germline. The CDR3 has 12 amino acids. The V and J ends lost 5 bases and 8 bases, in that order; junction bases with no gene match: 0. The receptor comes from a human donor in a cohort sampled during active COVID-19. The sequenced sample consisted of peripheral blood. This chain links TRBV28 with TRBJ1-6; 7 positions match TRBD1. The CDR3 is CASSDRDSPLHF. The CDR3 nucleotides read TGTGCCAGCAGTGACAGGGATTCACCCCTCCACTTT.